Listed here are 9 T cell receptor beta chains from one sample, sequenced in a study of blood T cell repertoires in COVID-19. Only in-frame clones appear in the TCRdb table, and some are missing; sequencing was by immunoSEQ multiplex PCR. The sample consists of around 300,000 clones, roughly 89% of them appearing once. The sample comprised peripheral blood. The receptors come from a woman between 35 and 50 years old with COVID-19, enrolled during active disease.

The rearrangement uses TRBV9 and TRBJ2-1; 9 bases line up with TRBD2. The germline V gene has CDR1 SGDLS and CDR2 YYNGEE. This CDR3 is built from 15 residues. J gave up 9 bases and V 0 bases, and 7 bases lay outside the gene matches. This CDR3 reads CASSVAAGGPREQFF. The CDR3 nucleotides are TGTGCCAGCAGCGTAGCGGCGGGGGGGCCACGTGAGCAGTTCTTC.

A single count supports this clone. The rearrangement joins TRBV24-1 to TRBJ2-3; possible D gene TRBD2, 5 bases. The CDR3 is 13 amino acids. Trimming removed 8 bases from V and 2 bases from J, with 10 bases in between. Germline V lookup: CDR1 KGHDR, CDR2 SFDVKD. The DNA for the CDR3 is TGTGCCACCAACGGGGAAGTCACAGATACGCAGTATTTT. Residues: CATNGEVTDTQYF.

CDR3 residues: CASSQGLTGDQPQHF. CDR3 coding DNA: TGTGCCAGCAGCCAAGGGTTAACAGGGGATCAGCCCCAGCATTTT. This rearrangement joins TRBV3-1 (or the pseudogene TRBV3-2) to TRBJ1-5; 7 bases fit TRBD1. Germline-derived CDR1 and CDR2 are LGHDT and YNNKEL (reference sequence). The CDR3 is 15 amino acids. The ends lost 1 base at V and 5 bases at J; junction bases unmatched: 5.

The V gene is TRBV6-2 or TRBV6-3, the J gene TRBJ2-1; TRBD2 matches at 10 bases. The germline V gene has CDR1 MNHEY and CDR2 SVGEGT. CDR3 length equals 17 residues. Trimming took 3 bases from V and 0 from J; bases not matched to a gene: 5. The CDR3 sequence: CASSYLSGGGSYNEQFF. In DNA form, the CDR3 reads TGTGCCAGCAGTTATCTAAGCGGGGGGGGCTCCTACAATGAGCAGTTCTTC.

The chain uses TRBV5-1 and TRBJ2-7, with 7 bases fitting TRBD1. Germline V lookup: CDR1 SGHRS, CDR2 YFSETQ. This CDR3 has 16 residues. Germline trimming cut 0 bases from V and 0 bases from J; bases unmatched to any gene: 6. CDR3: CASSLGPRGLSYEQYF. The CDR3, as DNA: TGCGCCAGCAGCTTGGGGCCGAGGGGGCTCTCCTACGAGCAGTACTTC.

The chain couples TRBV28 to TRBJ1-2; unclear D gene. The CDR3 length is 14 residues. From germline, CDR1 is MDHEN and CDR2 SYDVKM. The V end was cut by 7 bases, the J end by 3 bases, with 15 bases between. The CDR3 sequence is CASTTLAQDYGYTF. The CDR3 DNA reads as TGTGCCAGCACCACCCTCGCGCAGGACTATGGCTACACCTTC.

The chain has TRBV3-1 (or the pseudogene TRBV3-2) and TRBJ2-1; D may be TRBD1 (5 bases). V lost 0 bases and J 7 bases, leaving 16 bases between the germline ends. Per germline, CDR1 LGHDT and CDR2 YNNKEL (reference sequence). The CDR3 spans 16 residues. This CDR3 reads CASSQDLGPRMNEQFF. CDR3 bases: TGTGCCAGCAGCCAAGATCTGGGGCCGCGGATGAATGAGCAGTTCTTC.

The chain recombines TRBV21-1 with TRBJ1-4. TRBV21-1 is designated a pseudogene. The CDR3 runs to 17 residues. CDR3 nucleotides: TGTGCCAGCAGCAGAGAGATACCGGGCCCCGGAGGTGAAAAACTGTTTTTT. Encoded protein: CASSREIPGPGGEKLFF.

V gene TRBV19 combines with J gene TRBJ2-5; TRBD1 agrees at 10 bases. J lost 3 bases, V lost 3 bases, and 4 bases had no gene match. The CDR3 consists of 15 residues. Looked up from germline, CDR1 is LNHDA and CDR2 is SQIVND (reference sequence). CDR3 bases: TGTGCCAGTAGTATTACCGGGACAGGGGAAGAGACCCAGTACTTC. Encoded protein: CASSITGTGEETQYF. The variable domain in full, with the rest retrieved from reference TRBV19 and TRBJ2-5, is DGGITQSPKYLFRKEGQNVTLSCEQNLNHDAMYWYRQDPGQGLRLIYYSQIVNDFQKGDIAEGYSVSREKKESFPLTVTSAQKNPTAFYLCASSITGTGEETQYFGPGTRLLVL.